The sequence of this TCR beta chain was determined in a study of T cell changes during pregnancy in multiple sclerosis. The repertoire was sequenced with immunoSEQ multiplex PCR; TCRdb's copy has only in-frame clones and lacks some. The sample comprises about 31,000 clones, 85% to 95% of which are singletons, and around 0.4% rests with the top ten. The receptor comes from a female donor with multiple sclerosis, enrolled in a pregnancy study. Here the sequenced sample was CD4+ T cells from peripheral blood mononuclear cells, taken in the second trimester of pregnancy.

The CDR3 bases are TGTGCCTGGAGTGTAACACCATTGCGGAGTTTGAACACTGAAGCTTTCTTT. Its protein is CAWSVTPLRSLNTEAFF. The chain links TRBV30 to TRBJ1-1; D is undetermined. CDR1 and CDR2 (germline): GTSNPN, SVGIG (reference sequence). V lost 0 bases and J 0 bases, leaving 17 bases between the germline ends. This CDR3 is 17 amino acids long.